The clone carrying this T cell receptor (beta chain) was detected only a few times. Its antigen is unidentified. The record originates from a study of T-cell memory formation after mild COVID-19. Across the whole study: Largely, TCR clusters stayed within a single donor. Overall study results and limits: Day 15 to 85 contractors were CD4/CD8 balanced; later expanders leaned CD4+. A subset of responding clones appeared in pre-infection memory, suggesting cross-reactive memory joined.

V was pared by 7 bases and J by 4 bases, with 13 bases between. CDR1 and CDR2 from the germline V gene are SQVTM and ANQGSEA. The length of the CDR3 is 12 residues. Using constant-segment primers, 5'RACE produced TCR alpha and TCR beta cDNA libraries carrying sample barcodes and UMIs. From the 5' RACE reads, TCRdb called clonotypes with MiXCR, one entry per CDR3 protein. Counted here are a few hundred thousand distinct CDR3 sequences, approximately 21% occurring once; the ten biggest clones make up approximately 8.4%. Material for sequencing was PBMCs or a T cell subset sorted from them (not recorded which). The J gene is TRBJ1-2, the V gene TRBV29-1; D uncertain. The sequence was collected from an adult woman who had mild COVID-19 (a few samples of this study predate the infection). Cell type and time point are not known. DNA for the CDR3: TGCAGCGCTACCCTCGGGAGCTATGGCTACACCTTC. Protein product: CSATLGSYGYTF.